The text below deals with one T cell receptor beta chain. Its antigen is not known. The data are from a study of T cell responses to AZD1222 COVID-19 vaccine. Regarding the study as a whole: Sampling that yielded the repertoires occurred only after the peak T cell response. The CD4 TCRs associated with vaccination extended across spike and predominated at 160-218 and 743-854. Per reports, nearly half of all spike-specific TCRs target regions that are unmutated in variants.

This table comes from immunoSEQ multiplex PCR, and its TCRdb copy is limited to in-frame clones, with some not included. The repertoire has tens of thousands of clones, about nine tenths of them found once; the top ten carry 5.4%. The CDR3 runs 15 residues. The V gene lost 4 bases and the J gene lost 0 bases, with 10 bases spanning the gap. CDR1 and CDR2 (germline): SNHLY, FYNNEI. Sequencing used peripheral blood, obtained 28 days after the second AZD1222 dose. The clonotype comes from an adult who received the AZD1222 COVID-19 vaccine. The V call is TRBV2, the J call TRBJ1-3; D perhaps matches TRBD1 (6 bases). This CDR3 is CASSVQGPSGNTIYF. The CDR3 DNA is TGTGCCAGCAGTGTACAGGGCCCCTCTGGAAACACCATATATTTT.